This T cell receptor (beta chain) was sequenced during a study of OX40 agonist ivuxolimab in advanced cancers. Study-wide background: Dosing consisted of intravenous ivuxolimab at 0.01 to 10 mg/kg every 2 weeks. A male proportion of about 80% was recorded, with mean age approximately 60 years and range roughly 23 to 85.

This clone was detected only once. Its antigen is not identified. Findings of the study overall: Dosing at 0.1 to 3.0 mg/kg was accompanied by clonal expansion of CD4+ and CD8+ blood T cells by week 6. The 0.1-3.0 mg/kg partial responders had among the lowest clonal expansion.

J lost 8 bases, V lost 4 bases, and 6 bases had no gene match. Germline values: CDR1 SGHRS, CDR2 YFSETQ. The CDR3 length is 14 residues. Here immunoSEQ multiplex PCR was the method, and the copy in TCRdb shows in-frame clones only, minus some. The repertoire holds about 84,000 clones, 84% seen once, with around 2.7% in the top ten. Sample: CD4+ or CD8+ T cells sorted from blood, taken in a trial of the OX40 agonist ivuxolimab. The TCR sequence derives from an adult with an advanced solid tumor such as melanoma, head and neck, liver or kidney cancer. The chain combines TRBV5-1 with TRBJ1-4; 9 positions agree with TRBD1. The CDR3 DNA reads TGCGCCAGCAGCCCCGGACAGGGGAGGGAAAAACTGTTTTTT. Translated: CASSPGQGREKLFF.